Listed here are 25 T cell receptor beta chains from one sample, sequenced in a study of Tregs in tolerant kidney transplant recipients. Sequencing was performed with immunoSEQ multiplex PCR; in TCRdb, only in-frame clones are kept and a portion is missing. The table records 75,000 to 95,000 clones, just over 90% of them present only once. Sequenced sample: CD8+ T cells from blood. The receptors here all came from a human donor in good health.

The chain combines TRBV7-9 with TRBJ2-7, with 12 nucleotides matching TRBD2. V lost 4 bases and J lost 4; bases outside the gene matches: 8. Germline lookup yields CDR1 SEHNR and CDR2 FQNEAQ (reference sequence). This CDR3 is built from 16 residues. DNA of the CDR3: TGTGCCAGCAGCTCTCCTAGCGGGGGGGCTCAATACGAGCAGTACTTC. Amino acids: CASSSPSGGAQYEQYF.

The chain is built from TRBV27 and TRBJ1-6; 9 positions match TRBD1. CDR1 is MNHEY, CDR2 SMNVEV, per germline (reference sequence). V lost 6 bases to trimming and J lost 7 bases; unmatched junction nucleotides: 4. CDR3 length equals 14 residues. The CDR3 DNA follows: TGTGCCAGCAGCCTGGACAGGGGCAATTCACCCCTCCACTTT. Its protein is CASSLDRGNSPLHF.

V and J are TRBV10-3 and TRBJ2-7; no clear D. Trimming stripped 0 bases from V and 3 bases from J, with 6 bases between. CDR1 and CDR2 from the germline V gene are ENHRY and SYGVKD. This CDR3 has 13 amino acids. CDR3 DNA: TGTGCCATCAGTGAGTCGGCCAGCTACGAGCAGTACTTC. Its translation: CAISESASYEQYF.

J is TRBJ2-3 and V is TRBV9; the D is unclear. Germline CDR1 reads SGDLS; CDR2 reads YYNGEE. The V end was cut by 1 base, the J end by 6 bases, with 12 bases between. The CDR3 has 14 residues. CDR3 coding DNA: TGTGCCAGCAGCGTATCCGGTAAGATGGATACGCAGTATTTT. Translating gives CASSVSGKMDTQYF. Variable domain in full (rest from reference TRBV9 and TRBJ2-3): DSGVTQTPKHLITATGQRVTLRCSPRSGDLSVYWYQQSLDQGLQFLIQYYNGEERAKGNILERFSAQQFPDLHSELNLSSLELGDSALYFCASSVSGKMDTQYFGPGTRLTVL.

The CDR3 region is CASSQDWTSGSYEQFF. The CDR3 region has the DNA TGCGCCAGCAGCCAAGATTGGACTAGCGGGAGTTATGAGCAGTTCTTC. The chain recombines TRBV4-1 with TRBJ2-1; 13 bases line up with TRBD2. V lost 0 bases to trimming and J lost 8 bases; unmatched junction nucleotides: 4. CDR1 MGHRA and CDR2 YSYEKL come from the germline V gene. The CDR3 contains 16 residues.

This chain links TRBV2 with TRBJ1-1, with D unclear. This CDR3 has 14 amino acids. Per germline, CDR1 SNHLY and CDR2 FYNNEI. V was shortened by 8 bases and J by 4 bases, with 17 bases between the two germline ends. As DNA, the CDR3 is TGTGCCAGCGGGCCCCCCGTCTGGGGCACTGAAGCTTTCTTT. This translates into CASGPPVWGTEAFF.

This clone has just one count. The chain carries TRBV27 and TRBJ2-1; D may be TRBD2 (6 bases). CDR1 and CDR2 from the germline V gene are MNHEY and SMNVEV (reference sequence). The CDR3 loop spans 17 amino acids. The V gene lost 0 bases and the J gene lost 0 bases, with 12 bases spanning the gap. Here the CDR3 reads CASSLSRGASSYNEQFF. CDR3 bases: TGTGCCAGCAGTTTATCGCGGGGTGCTAGCTCCTACAATGAGCAGTTCTTC.

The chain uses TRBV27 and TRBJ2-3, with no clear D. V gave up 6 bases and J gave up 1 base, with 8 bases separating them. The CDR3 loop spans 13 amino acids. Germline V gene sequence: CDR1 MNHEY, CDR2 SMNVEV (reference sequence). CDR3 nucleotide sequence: TGTGCCAGCAGGCCAACAGGCACAGATACGCAGTATTTT. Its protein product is CASRPTGTDTQYF.

The CDR3 loop is CASSQGFREGTGELFF. The CDR3 bases are TGCGCCAGCAGCCAAGGATTCAGGGAGGGGACCGGGGAGCTGTTTTTT. The chain has TRBV4-1 and TRBJ2-2, with 7 bases lining up with TRBD2. Trimming at V came to 1 base and at J to 5 bases, leaving 7 bases not matched to a gene. The CDR3 is 16 amino acids. Germline CDR1 and CDR2: MGHRA and YSYEKL.

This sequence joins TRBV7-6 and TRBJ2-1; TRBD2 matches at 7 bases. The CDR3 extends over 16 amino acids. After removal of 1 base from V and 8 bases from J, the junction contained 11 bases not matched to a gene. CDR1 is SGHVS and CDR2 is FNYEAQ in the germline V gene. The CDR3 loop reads CASSLVPGLVIDEQFF. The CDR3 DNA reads TGTGCCAGCAGCTTAGTGCCAGGACTAGTCATCGATGAGCAGTTCTTC.

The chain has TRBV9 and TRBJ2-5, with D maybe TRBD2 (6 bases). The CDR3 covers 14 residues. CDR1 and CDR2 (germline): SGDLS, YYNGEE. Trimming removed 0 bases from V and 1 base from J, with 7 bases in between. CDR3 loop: CASSVGGIQETQYF. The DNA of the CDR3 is TGTGCCAGCAGCGTAGGCGGGATCCAAGAGACCCAGTACTTC.

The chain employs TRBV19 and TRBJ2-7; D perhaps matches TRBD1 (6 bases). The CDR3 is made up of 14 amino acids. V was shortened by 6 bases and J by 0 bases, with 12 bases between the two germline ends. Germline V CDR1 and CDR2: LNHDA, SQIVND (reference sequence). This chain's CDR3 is CASRAGVASYEQYF. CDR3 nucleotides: TGTGCCAGTAGAGCAGGGGTGGCCTCCTACGAGCAGTACTTC. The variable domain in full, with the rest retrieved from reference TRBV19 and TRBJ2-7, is DGGITQSPKYLFRKEGQNVTLSCEQNLNHDAMYWYRQDPGQGLRLIYYSQIVNDFQKGDIAEGYSVSREKKESFPLTVTSAQKNPTAFYLCASRAGVASYEQYFGPGTRLTVT.

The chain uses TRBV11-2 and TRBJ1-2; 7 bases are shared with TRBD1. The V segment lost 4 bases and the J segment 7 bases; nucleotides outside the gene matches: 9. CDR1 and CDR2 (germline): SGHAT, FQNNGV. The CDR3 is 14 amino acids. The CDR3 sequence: CASSSLETGPGYTF. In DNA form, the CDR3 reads TGTGCCAGCAGCTCTCTTGAGACAGGGCCTGGCTACACCTTC.

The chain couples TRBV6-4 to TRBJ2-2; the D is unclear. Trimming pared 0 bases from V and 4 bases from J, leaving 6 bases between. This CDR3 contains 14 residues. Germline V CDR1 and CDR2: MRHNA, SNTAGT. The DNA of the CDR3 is TGTGCCAGCAGTGACTCTTTTAGCACCGGGGAGCTGTTTTTT. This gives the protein CASSDSFSTGELFF.

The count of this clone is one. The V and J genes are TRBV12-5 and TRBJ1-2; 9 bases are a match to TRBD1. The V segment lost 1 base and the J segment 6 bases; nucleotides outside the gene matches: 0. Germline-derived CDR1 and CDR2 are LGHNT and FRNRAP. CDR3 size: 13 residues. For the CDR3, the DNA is TGTGCTAGTGGTTTGGGACAGGGGGATGGCTACACCTTC. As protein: CASGLGQGDGYTF.

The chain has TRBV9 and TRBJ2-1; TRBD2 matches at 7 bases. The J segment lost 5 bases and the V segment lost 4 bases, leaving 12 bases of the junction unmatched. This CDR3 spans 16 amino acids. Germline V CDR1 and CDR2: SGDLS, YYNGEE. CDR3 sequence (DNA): TGTGCCAGCAGCCTTCCTTTATCTAGCGGAAACAATGAGCAGTTCTTC. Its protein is CASSLPLSSGNNEQFF.

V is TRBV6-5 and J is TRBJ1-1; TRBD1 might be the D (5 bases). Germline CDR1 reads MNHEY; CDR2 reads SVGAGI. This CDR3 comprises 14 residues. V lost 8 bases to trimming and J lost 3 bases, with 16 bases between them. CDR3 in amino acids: CASLPGGWDTEAFF. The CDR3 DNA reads TGTGCCAGCCTCCCGGGGGGGTGGGACACTGAAGCTTTCTTT.

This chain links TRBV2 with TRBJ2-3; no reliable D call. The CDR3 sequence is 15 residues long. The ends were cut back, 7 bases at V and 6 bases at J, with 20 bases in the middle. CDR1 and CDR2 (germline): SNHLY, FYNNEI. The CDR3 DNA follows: TGTGCCAGCACAATGTCGACTCCTCTATTGGATACGCAGTATTTT. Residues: CASTMSTPLLDTQYF.

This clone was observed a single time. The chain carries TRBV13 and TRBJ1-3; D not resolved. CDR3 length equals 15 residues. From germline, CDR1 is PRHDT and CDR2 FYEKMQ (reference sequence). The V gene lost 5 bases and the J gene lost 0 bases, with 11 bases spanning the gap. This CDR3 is CASSPGSISGNTIYF. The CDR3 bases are TGTGCCAGCAGCCCGGGGTCCATCTCTGGAAACACCATATATTTT.

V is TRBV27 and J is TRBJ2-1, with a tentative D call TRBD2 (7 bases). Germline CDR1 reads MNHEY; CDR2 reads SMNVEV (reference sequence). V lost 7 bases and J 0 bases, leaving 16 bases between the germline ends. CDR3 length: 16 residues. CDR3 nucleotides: TGTGCCAGCACCGTGGCGGGGGCGAGCTCCTACAATGAGCAGTTCTTC. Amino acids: CASTVAGASSYNEQFF.

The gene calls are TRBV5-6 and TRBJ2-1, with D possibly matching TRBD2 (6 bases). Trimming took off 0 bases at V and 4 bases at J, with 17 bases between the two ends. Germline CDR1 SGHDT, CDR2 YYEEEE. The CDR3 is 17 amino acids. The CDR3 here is CASSLDWAGNGYNEQFF. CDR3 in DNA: TGTGCCAGCAGCTTGGATTGGGCGGGAAACGGATACAATGAGCAGTTCTTC.

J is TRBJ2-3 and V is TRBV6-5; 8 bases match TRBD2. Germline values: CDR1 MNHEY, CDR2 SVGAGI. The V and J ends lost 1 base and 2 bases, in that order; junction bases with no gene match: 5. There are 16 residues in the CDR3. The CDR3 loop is CASSYWASGFTDTQYF. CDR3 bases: TGTGCCAGCAGTTACTGGGCTAGCGGGTTCACAGATACGCAGTATTTT.

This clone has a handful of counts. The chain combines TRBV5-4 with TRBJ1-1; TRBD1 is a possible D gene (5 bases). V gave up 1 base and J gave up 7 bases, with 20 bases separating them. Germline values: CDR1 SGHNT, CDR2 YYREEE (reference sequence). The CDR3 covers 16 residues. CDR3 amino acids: CASSLRVGTKKIEAFF. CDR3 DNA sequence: TGTGCCAGCAGCTTGCGGGTAGGGACGAAGAAGATTGAAGCTTTCTTT.

The CDR3 DNA sequence: TGTGCCAGCAGTTTGGAGGCTAGTAATCCCTCCTACGAGCAGTACTTC. The encoded protein is CASSLEASNPSYEQYF. V gene TRBV27 combines with J gene TRBJ2-7, with D maybe TRBD2 (5 bases). The CDR3 totals 16 residues. Germline values: CDR1 MNHEY, CDR2 SMNVEV (reference sequence). Trimming took off 3 bases at V and 0 bases at J, with 15 bases between the two ends.

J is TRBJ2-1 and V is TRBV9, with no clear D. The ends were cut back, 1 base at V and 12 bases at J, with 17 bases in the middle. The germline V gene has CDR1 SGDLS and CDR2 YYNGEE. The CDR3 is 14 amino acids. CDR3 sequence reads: CASSVNLASVWQFF. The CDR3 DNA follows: TGTGCCAGCAGCGTAAACCTGGCGTCAGTGTGGCAGTTCTTC.